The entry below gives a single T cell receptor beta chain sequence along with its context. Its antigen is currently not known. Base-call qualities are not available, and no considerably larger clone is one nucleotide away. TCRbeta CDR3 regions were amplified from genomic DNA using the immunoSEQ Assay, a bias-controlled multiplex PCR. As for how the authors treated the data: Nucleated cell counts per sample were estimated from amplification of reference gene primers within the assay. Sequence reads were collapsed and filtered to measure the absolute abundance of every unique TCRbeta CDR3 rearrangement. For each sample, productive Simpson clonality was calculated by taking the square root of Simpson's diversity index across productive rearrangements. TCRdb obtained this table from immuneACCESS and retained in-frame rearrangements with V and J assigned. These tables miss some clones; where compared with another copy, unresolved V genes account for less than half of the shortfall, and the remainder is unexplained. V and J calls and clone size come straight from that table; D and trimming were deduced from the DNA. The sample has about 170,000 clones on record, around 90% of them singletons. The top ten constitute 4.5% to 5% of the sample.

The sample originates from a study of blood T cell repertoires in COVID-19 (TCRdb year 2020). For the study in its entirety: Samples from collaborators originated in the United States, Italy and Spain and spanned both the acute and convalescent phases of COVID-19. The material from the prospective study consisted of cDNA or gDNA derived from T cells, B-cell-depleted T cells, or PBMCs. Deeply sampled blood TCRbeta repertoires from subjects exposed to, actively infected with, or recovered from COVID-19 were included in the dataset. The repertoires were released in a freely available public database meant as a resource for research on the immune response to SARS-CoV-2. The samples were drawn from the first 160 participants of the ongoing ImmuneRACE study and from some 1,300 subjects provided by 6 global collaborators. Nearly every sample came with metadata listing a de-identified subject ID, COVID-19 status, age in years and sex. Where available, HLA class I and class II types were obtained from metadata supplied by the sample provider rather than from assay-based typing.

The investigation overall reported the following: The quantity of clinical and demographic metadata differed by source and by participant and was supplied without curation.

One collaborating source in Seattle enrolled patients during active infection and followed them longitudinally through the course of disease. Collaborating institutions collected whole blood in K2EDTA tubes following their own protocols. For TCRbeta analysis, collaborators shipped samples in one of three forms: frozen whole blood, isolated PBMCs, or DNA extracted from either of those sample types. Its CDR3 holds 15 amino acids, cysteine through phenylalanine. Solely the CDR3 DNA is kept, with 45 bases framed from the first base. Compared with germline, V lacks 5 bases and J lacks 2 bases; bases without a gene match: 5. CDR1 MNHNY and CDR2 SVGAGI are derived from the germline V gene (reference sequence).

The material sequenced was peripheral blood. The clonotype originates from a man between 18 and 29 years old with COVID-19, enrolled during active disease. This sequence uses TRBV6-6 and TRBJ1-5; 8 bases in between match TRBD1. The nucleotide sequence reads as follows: TGTGCCAGCAGTGCAGGGGGCCGGGGCAATCAGCCCCAGCATTTT. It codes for CASSAGGRGNQPQHF.